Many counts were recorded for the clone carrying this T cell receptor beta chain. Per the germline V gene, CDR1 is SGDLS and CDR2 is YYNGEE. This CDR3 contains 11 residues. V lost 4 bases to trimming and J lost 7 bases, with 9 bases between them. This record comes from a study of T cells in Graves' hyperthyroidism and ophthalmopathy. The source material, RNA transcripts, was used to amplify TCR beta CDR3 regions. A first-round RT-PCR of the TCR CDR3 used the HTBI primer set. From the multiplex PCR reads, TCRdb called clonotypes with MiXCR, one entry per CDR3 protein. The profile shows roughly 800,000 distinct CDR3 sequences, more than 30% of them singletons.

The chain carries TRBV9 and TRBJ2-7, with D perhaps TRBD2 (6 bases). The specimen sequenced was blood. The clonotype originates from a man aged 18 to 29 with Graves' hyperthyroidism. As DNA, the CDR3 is TGTGCCAGCAGCACTGCGGGGGAGCAGTACTTC. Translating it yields CASSTAGEQYF.